The clone carrying this T cell receptor beta chain was observed at least ten times. The antigen is unknown. The CDR3 consists of 17 residues. With 2 bases clipped from V and 8 bases from J, the junction kept 12 bases outside the gene matches. Germline V lookup: CDR1 SGHVS, CDR2 FQNEAQ. This entry is derived from a study of T cells after yellow fever vaccination. For TCR, cDNA came from 5'RACE template switching, which added a universal primer site and UMIs. TCRdb passed the 5' RACE reads through MiXCR, listing each CDR3 protein once. Of a few hundred thousand distinct CDR3 sequences listed, approximately 4% were seen once; the top ten hold less than 20%. General study results and limits: From the bulk population, abundant clonotypes could contaminate and appear within FACS-sorted repertoires. The CD4 compartment and the CD8 compartment contained a small share of clonotypes in common. Post-booster repertoires again held most primary-vaccination clones (roughly 95% CD4, 75% to 90% CD8).

The input for sequencing was PBMCs, taken 15 days after the yellow fever booster vaccination. The rearrangement links TRBV7-8 to TRBJ1-4, with TRBD1 matching 9 bases. The TCR sequence derives from a man aged 18 to 30 who received the YFV17D yellow fever vaccine. The CDR3 coding sequence is TGTGCCAGCAGCTTACGACCCGGGGGGACAGGGAACGAAAAACTGTTTTTT. Protein product: CASSLRPGGTGNEKLFF.